The 7 T cell receptor beta chains presented below share a single source sample, sequenced in a study of graft-versus-host responses after intestinal transplantation. Their antigens are not known. This table comes from immunoSEQ multiplex PCR, and its TCRdb copy is limited to in-frame clones, with some not included. The sample holds about 120,000 clones; 90% are singletons and the top ten take more than 0.15%. This sample comprised unstimulated CD4+ T cells sorted from spleen or lymph node cells, obtained before intestinal transplant. These receptors all come from a human donor who received an intestinal transplant.

The chain carries TRBV27 and TRBJ2-2; tentative D call: TRBD1 (5 bases). The CDR3 loop spans 13 amino acids. Looked up from germline, CDR1 is MNHEY and CDR2 is SMNVEV (reference sequence). V was clipped by 5 bases and J by 6 bases, with 10 bases between them. The CDR3 DNA reads TGTGCCAGCAGTGAGCAGGGTCCCGGGGAGCTGTTTTTT. This gives the protein CASSEQGPGELFF.

The chain combines TRBV28 with TRBJ2-2; TRBD2 matches at 10 bases. The CDR3 contains 15 residues. Germline V gene lookup returns CDR1 MDHEN and CDR2 SYDVKM. V lost 8 bases and J lost 1; bases outside the gene matches: 4. The CDR3 loop reads CASRLAGGNTGELFF. CDR3 sequence (DNA): TGTGCCAGCCGGTTAGCGGGAGGGAACACCGGGGAGCTGTTTTTT.

This chain links TRBV19 with TRBJ2-7; 8 nucleotides agree with TRBD1. V shed 8 bases, J shed 0 bases, and the junction held 6 bases outside the gene matches. The CDR3 is 14 amino acids. Germline loops: CDR1 LNHDA, CDR2 SQIVND (reference sequence). This CDR3 reads CASGQGPSSYEQYF. The DNA for the CDR3 is TGTGCCAGTGGACAGGGCCCTAGCTCCTACGAGCAGTACTTC.

This chain uses TRBV5-1 with TRBJ2-7, with 8 positions matching TRBD2. The CDR3 runs 14 residues. The V segment lost 0 bases and the J segment 13 bases; nucleotides outside the gene matches: 12. CDR1 SGHRS and CDR2 YFSETQ come from the germline V gene. The CDR3 sequence is CASSLDRELAVSYF. DNA for the CDR3: TGCGCCAGCAGCTTGGACAGGGAACTAGCGGTTTCATACTTC.

V gene TRBV7-9 combines with J gene TRBJ1-4; 8 bases map to TRBD1. The germline CDR1 and CDR2 sequences are SEHNR and FQNEAQ (reference sequence). This CDR3 contains 14 residues. Unmatched junction bases numbered 10, after V lost 5 bases and J lost 11 bases. CDR3 DNA: TGTGCCAGCAGCCCTACAGGGGGGGAGAAGAAACTGTTTTTT. Translation: CASSPTGGEKKLFF.

V is TRBV6-5 and J is TRBJ2-5; D call uncertain. This CDR3 contains 11 residues. Trimming removed 7 bases from V and 2 bases from J, with 5 bases in between. The germline V gene encodes CDR1 MNHEY and CDR2 SVGAGI. CDR3 amino acids: CASTRQETQYF. CDR3 nucleotide sequence: TGTGCCAGCACCAGACAAGAGACCCAGTACTTC.

This clone has only one observation. The J gene is TRBJ2-3, the V gene TRBV4-3; D ambiguous. Deletions cut 0 bases from V and 7 bases from J, with 8 bases between. The CDR3 has 13 residues. Germline CDR1 reads LGHNA; CDR2 reads YSLEER. The CDR3: CASSQEMRHTQYF. In nucleotides, the CDR3 is TGCGCCAGCAGCCAAGAAATGAGGCATACGCAGTATTTT.